This TCR beta chain stems from a study of shared clonotypes between healthy human individuals (dated by TCRdb to between 2020 and 2021). Some background on the complete study: The cohort comprised two women and a few men aged 18 to 49 years. For each donor, CD4 naive and CD4 memory were each run on three plates, CD8 naive on two plates, and CD8 memory on one plate. The study deeply sequenced blood TCR repertoires of about five healthy adults to estimate repertoire size and the extent of clonotype sharing between individuals. Different laboratories and diverse techniques were used to prepare libraries and sequence TCR repertoires, to increase sequencing depth and limit assay-specific biases. Between about 0.8 and 8.9 billion PBMCs per donor were obtained by leukapheresis. Points the paper makes about the study in general: Pairwise subsampling led to the expectation that sequencing depth would affect the degree of clonotype sharing among donors. Higher generation probabilities were observed for clonotypes shared by all four sorted-subset donors than for non-shared clonotypes. Naive subsets generally had larger estimated clonotype richness than memory subsets. Because the study included only a small number of donors, the genetic and exposure-history diversity represented was limited. Even with the large sequencing depth, rarefaction of the sorted-subset datasets indicated that sequencing was incomplete. Across four donors, approximately 4.6% of naive CD4, approximately 4% of naive CD8, under 2.5% of memory CD4, and about 0.4% of memory CD8 clonotypes were shared. Only blood was sampled, and tissue TCR repertoires likely differ from those in blood.

The donors were healthy, HIV-negative adults with no recently reported acute infections or vaccinations. Every donor was a Caucasian adult living in Nashville, Tennessee, USA. Magnetic negative selection was used to enrich CD4+ T cells, after which naive cells were positively selected on CD45RA and the negative fraction became the memory subset. Blood was obtained by leukapheresis, after which PBMCs were separated by Ficoll-Histopaque density gradient centrifugation and cryopreserved in liquid nitrogen vapor phase. Analytical flow cytometry was used to check the purity and quantity of every magnetically sorted T cell population. Genomic DNA was isolated from each sorted fraction and quantified by UV absorbance on a Nanodrop 2000c. As to this clone: The antigen it binds to is not known. Qualities for individual bases were not recorded, and no much larger clone is one base off.

TCR CDR3 regions were amplified from genomic DNA by multiplex PCR using the deep immunoSEQ assay. For each cell subset, the extracted genomic DNA was distributed evenly across all wells of several immunoSEQ 96-well plates, and each plate served as one replicate. For sorted subsets, each replicate PCR was loaded with 200 to 250 ng genomic DNA, equivalent to 25,000 to 35,000 T cell genomes. Purified libraries were measured with a Qubit 3.0 fluorometer, size-checked on a Bioanalyzer 2100, and measured again with the KAPA Library Quantification kit. Every immunoSEQ 96-well plate was sequenced on a separate single-read 150-cycle Illumina NextSeq 550 flow cell. In the source study's methods: The immunoSEQ output contained only junctional sequences without quality scores, so filtering could not match that applied to full-length reads. Sequences were annotated with PyIR, a Python wrapper for IgBLAST v1.9, using IMGT germline references to assign V/J genes and CDR3. Reads were removed for weak V/J assignments (E-value above 1e-6), missing CDR3, stop codons, out-of-frame junctions, or ambiguous translated residues. A V3J clonotype was defined by an identical inferred V gene, J gene, and CDR3 amino acid sequence. The percentage overlap between two repertoires was calculated by dividing the number of shared unique clonotypes by the size of the smaller repertoire. Richness of each repertoire was evaluated using RTK rarefaction, the Chao1 estimator, and Recon v2.1 estimates of unobserved clonotypes. Generation probabilities for all TCRbeta clonotypes obtained by the gDNA method from a handful of donors were computed using OLGA. The immuneACCESS repertoire file appears here via TCRdb, limited to in-frame rearrangements. These files lack a portion of the clones; in checked studies, under half of the deficit traces to unresolved V genes, and the cause of the others is not known. Clonal size and the V and J genes are those of that table, whereas D and trimming came from the DNA. The sample data list around 1.1 million clones, and approximately 75% of these were observed just once. The ten largest clones capture 0.89% of the sample.

The CDR3 starts with the cysteine, ends with the phenylalanine, and has 13 residues. Of the read, only the CDR3 DNA is kept; its 39 bases are in frame from base 1. The germline V gene supplies CDR1 SGHTA and CDR2 FQGNSA. Between the V and J ends, shortened by 1 base and 5 bases respectively, the junction contains 7 bases. Sequencing was done on a sample of memory CD4+ T cells from PBMCs. The cell subset or site label, read with the paper, signifies: CD45RA-negative fraction. The receptor's source is a man aged 18 to 29 in good health. Some clones in this sample may be carry-over from other donors' samples. The V gene is TRBV7-2 and the J gene is TRBJ2-3, with the D gene too uncertain to name. Here the CDR3 is given as CASSLDLEDTQYF. The DNA reads as follows: TGTGCCAGCAGCTTAGATCTGGAAGATACGCAGTATTTT.